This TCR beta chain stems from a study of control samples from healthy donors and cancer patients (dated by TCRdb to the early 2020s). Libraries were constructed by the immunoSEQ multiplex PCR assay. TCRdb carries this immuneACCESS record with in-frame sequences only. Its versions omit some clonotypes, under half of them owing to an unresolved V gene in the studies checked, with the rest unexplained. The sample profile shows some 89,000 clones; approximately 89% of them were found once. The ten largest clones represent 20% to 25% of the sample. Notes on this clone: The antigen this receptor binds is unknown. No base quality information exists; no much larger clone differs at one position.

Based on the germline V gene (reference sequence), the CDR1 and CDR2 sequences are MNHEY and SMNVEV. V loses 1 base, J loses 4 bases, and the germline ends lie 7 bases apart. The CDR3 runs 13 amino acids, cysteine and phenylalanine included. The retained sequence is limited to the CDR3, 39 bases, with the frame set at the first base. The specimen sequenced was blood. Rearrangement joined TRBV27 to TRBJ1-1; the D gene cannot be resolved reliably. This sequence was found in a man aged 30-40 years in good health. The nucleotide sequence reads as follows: TGTGCCAGCAGTTTATTGGGCGGCACTGAAGCTTTCTTT. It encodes CASSLLGGTEAFF.